The subject of this entry is one TCR beta chain. These data belong to a study of blood T cells in healthy people across ages. This CDR3 region has 14 residues. Trimming removed 3 bases at V and 4 bases at J, with 10 bases between. In germline, CDR1 is SGHRS, CDR2 YFSETQ. Through a sample-barcoded 5' primer and a J-beta primer mix, a second PCR was run for roughly 6 to 11 cycles. TCRdb reanalysed the 5' RACE reads using MiXCR and keeps one entry per CDR3 protein. The profile shows some 1.5 million distinct CDR3 sequences, 28% of them singletons. The sequenced sample consisted of blood. The chain employs TRBV5-1 and TRBJ1-4; D gene unclear. The TCR sequence derives from a woman younger than 45 in good health. This CDR3 is CASSSTADNEKLFF. CDR3 in DNA: TGCGCCAGCAGCTCGACGGCCGATAATGAAAAACTGTTTTTT.